This T cell receptor beta chain emerged from a study of cytomegalovirus exposure and HLA in healthy donors. The PCR had 60 Vbeta and 13 Jbeta primers. Libraries were prepared by immunoSEQ multiplex PCR; TCRdb keeps only in-frame clonotypes and omits some of them. The sample lists approximately 140,000 clones; about three quarters were seen once. CDR3 length: 15 residues. CDR1 is SGHNT and CDR2 is YYREEE in the germline V gene (reference sequence). Trimming removed 10 bases at V and 1 base at J, with 20 bases between. V and J are TRBV5-4 and TRBJ1-1, with D possibly being TRBD1 (6 bases). This sequence originates from a middle-aged woman in good health and CMV-seronegative. Sequencing was carried out using PBMCs. The CDR3 DNA reads TGTGCCGGACGTAGTCAGGGGAAATCGAACACTGAAGCTTTCTTT. This codes for CAGRSQGKSNTEAFF.